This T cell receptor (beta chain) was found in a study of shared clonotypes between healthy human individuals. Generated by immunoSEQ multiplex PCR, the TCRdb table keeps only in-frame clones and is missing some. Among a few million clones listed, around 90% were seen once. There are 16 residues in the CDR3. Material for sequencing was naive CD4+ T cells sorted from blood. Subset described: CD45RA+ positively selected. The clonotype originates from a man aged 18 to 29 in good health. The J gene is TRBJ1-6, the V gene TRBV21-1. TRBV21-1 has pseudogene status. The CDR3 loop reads CASSRIRPPGNSPLHF. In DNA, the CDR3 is TGTGCCAGCAGCCGAATTAGACCCCCGGGTAATTCACCCCTCCACTTT.